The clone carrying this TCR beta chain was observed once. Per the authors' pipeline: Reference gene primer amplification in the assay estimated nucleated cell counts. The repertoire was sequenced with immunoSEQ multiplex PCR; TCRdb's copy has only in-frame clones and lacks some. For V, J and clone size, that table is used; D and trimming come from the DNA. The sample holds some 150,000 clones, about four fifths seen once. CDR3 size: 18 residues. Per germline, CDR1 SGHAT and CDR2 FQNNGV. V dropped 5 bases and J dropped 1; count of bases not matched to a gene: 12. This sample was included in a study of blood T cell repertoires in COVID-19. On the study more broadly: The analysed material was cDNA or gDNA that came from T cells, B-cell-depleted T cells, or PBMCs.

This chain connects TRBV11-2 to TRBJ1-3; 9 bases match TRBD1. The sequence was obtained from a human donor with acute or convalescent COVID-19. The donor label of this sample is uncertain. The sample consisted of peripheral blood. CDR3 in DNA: TGTGCCAGCAGCACCGTCCCGGGACAGGGTGGGTCTGGAAACACCATATATTTT. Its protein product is CASSTVPGQGGSGNTIYF.